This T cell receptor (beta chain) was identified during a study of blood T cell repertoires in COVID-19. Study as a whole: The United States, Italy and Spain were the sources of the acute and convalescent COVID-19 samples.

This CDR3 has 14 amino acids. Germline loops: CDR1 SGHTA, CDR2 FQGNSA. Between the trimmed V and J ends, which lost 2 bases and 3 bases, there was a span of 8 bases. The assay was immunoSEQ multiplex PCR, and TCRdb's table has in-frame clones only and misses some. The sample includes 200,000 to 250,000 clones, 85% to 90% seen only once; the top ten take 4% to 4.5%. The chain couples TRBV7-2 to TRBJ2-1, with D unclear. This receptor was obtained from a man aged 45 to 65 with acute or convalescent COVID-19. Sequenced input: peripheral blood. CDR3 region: CASSLRQVYNEQFF. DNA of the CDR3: TGTGCCAGCAGCTTACGCCAGGTCTACAATGAGCAGTTCTTC.